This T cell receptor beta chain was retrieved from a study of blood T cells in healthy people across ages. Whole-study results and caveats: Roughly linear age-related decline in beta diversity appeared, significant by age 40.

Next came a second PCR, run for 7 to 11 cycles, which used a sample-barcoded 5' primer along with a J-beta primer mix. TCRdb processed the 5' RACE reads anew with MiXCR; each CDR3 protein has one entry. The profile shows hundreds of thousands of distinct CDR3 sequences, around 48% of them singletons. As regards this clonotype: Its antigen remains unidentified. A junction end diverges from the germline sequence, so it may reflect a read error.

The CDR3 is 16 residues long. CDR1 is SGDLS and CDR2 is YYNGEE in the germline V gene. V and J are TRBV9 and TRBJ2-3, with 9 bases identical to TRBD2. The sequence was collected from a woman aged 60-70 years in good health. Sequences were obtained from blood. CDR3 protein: CAGSVELAGSRGTQYF. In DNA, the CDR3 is TGTGCCGGCAGTGTAGAGCTAGCGGGGTCCAGGGGTACGCAGTATTTT.